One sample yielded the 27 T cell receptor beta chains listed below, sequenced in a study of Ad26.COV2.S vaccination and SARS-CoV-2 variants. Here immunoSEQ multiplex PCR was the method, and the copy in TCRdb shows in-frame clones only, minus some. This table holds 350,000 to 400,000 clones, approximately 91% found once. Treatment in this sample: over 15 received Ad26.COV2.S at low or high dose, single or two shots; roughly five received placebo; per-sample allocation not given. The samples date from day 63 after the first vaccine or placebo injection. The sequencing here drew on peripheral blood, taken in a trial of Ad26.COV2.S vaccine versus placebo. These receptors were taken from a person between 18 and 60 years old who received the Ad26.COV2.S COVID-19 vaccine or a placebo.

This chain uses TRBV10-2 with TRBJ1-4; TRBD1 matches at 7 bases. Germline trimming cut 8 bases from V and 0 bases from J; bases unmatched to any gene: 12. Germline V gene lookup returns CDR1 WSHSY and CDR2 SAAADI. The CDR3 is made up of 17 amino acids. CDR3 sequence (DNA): TGCGCCAGCCAGGGAAGGGGGCCAATATCAACTAATGAAAAACTGTTTTTT. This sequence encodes CASQGRGPISTNEKLFF.

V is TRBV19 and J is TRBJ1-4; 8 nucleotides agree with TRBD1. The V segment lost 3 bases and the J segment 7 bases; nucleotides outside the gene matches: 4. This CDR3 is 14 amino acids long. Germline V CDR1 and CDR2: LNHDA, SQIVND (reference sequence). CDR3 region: CASSMYRGSEKLFF. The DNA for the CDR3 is TGTGCCAGTAGTATGTACAGGGGGTCTGAAAAACTGTTTTTT.

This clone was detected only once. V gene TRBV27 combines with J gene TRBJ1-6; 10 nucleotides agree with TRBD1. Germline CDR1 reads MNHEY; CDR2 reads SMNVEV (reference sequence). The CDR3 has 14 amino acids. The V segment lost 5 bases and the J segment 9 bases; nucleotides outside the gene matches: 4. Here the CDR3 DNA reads TGTGCCAGCAGTCTGACAGGGGGCGGTTCACCCCTCCACTTT. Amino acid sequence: CASSLTGGGSPLHF.

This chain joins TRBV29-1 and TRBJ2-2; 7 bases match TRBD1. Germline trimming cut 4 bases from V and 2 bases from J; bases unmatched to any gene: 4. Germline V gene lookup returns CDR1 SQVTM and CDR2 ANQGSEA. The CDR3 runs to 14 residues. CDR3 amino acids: CSVGTGINTGELFF. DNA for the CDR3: TGCAGCGTTGGGACAGGCATAAACACCGGGGAGCTGTTTTTT.

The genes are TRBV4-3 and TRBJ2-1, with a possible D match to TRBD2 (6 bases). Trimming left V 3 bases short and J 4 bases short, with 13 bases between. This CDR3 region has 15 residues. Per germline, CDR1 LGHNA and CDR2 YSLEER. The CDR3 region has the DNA TGCGCCAGCAGCCAGGGCGGGGCCACATACAATGAGCAGTTCTTC. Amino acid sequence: CASSQGGATYNEQFF.

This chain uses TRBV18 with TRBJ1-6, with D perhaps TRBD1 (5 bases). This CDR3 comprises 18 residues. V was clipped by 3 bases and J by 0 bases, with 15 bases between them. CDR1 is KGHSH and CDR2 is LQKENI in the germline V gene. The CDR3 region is CASSPLAPQVSYNSPLHF. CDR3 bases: TGTGCCAGCTCACCTCTCGCGCCACAGGTCTCCTATAATTCACCCCTCCACTTT.

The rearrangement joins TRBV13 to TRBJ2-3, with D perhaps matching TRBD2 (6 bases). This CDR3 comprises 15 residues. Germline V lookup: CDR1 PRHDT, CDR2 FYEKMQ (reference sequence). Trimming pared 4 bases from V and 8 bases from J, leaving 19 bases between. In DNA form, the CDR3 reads TGTGCCAGCAGCTCCTTAGCGGTCCACTCGGGTACGCAGTATTTT. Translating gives CASSSLAVHSGTQYF.

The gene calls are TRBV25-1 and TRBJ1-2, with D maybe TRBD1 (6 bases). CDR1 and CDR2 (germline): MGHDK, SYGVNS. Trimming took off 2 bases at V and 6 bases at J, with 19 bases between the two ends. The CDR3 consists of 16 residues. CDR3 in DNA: TGTGCCAGCAGTGAACTCAGGGGACGGACCTTGGATGGCTACACCTTC. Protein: CASSELRGRTLDGYTF.

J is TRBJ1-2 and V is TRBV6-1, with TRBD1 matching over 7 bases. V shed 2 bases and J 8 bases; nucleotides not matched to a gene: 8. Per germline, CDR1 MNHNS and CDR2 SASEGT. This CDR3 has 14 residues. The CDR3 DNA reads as TGTGCCAGCAGTGAATACAGGGGCATAGAGGGCTACACCTTC. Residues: CASSEYRGIEGYTF.

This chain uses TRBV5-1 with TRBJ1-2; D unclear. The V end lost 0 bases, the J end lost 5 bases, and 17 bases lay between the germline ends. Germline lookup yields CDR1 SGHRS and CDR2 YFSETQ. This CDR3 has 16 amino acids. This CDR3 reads CASSLDSLGILYGYTF. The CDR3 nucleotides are TGCGCCAGCAGCTTGGACAGTCTCGGGATTTTGTATGGCTACACCTTC.

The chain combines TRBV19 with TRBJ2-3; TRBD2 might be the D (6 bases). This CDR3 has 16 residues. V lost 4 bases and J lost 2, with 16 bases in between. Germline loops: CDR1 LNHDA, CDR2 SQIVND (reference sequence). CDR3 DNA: TGTGCCAGTAGTAAAATGGGGGGAGGTTCCACAGATACGCAGTATTTT. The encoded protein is CASSKMGGGSTDTQYF.

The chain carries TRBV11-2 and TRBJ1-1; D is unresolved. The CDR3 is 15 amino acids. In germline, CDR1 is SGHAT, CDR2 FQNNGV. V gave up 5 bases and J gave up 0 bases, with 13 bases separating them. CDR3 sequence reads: CASSPQMAMNTEAFF. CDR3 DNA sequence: TGTGCCAGCAGCCCGCAAATGGCTATGAACACTGAAGCTTTCTTT.

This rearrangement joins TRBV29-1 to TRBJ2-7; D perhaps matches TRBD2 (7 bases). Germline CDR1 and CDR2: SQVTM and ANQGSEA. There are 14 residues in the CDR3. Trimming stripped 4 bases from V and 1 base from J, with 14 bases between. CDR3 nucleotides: TGCAGCGTTGTAGTCGGGGGGCCGTCCTACGAGCAGTACTTC. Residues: CSVVVGGPSYEQYF.

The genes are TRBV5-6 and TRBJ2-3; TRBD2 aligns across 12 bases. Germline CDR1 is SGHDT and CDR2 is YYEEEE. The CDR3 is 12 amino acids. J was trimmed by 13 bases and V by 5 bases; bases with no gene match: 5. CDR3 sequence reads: CASRSPSGGEYF. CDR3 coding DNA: TGTGCCAGCAGGAGCCCTAGCGGGGGGGAGTATTTT.

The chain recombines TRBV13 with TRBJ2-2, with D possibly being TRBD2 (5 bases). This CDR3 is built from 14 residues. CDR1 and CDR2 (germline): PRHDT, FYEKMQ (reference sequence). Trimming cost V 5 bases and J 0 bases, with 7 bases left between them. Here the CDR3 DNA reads TGTGCCAGCAGCCCCGGGACGAACACCGGGGAGCTGTTTTTT. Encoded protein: CASSPGTNTGELFF.

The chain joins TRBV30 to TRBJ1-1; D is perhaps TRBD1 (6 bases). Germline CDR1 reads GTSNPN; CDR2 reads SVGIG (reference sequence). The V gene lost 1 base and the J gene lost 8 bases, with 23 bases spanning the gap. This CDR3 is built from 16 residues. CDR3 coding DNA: TGTGCCTGGAGTGACCCCCCATCCCACAGGGACAAAGAAGCTTTCTTT. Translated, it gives CAWSDPPSHRDKEAFF.

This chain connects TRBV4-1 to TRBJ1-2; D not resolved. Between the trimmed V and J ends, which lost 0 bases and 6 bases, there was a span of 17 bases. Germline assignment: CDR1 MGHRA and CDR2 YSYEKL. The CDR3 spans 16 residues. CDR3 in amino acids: CASSQDLSEEFDGYTF. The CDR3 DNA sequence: TGCGCCAGCAGCCAAGATCTCTCAGAGGAGTTCGATGGCTACACCTTC.

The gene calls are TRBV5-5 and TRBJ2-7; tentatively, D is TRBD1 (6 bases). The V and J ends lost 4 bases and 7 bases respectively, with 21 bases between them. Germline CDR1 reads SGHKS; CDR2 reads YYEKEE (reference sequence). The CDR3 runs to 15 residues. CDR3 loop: CASSEGVGRLGEQYF. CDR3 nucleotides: TGTGCCAGCAGCGAGGGGGTGGGACGTCTAGGGGAGCAGTACTTC.

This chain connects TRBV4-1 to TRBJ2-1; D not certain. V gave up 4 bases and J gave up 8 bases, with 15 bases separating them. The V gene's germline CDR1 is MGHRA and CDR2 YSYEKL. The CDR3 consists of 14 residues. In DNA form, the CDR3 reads TGCGCCAGCAGCCGCTCCGATACTTCGGATGAGCAGTTCTTC. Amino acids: CASSRSDTSDEQFF.

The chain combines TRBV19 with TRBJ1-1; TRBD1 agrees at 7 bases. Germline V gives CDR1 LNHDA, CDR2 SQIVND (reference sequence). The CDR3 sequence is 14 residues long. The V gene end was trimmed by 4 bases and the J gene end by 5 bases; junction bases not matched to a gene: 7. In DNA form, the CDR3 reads TGTGCCAGTAGTAAACCAGGGGGAAGTACTGAAGCTTTCTTT. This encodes CASSKPGGSTEAFF.

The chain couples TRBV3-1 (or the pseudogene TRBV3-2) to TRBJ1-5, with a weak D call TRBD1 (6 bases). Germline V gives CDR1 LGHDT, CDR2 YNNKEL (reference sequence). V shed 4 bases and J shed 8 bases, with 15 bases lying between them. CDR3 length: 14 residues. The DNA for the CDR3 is TGTGCCAGCAGCCCCAGCGAGGGGGGGAAGCCCCAGCATTTT. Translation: CASSPSEGGKPQHF.

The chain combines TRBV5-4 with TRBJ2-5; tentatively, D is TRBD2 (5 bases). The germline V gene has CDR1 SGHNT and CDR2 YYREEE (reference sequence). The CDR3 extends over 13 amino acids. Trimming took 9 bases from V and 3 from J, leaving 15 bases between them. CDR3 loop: CATQIGAEETQYF. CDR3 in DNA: TGTGCCACCCAAATCGGAGCGGAAGAGACCCAGTACTTC.

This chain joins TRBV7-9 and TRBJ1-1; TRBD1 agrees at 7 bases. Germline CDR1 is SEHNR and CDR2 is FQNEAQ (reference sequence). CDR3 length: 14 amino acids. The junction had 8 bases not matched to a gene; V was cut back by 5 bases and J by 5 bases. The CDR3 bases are TGTGCCAGCAGCGAGACAGGGTTATCGACTGAAGCTTTCTTT. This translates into CASSETGLSTEAFF.

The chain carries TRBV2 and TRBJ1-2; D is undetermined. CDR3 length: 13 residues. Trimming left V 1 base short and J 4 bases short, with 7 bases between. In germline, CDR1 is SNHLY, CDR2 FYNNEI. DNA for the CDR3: TGTGCCAGCAGTGAAGACGGAACCTATGGCTACACCTTC. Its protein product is CASSEDGTYGYTF.

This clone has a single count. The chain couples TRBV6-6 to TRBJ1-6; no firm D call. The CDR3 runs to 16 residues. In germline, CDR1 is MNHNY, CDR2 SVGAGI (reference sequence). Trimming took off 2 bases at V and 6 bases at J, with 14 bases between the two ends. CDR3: CASSYPRTEPNSPLHF. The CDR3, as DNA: TGTGCCAGCAGTTACCCAAGAACAGAGCCTAATTCACCCCTCCACTTT.

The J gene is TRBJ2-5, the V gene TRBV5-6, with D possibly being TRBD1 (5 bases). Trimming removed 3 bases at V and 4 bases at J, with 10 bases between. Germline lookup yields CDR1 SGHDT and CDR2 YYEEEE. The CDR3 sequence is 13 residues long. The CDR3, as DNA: TGTGCCAGCAGCTCCAGGGTGGCAGAGACCCAGTACTTC. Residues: CASSSRVAETQYF.

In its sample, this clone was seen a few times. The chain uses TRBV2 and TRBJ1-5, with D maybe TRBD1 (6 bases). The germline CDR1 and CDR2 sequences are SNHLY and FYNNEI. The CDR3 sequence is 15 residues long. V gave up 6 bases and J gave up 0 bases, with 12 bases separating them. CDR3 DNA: TGTGCCAGCAGCATAACAGGGTATAGCAATCAGCCCCAGCATTTT. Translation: CASSITGYSNQPQHF.